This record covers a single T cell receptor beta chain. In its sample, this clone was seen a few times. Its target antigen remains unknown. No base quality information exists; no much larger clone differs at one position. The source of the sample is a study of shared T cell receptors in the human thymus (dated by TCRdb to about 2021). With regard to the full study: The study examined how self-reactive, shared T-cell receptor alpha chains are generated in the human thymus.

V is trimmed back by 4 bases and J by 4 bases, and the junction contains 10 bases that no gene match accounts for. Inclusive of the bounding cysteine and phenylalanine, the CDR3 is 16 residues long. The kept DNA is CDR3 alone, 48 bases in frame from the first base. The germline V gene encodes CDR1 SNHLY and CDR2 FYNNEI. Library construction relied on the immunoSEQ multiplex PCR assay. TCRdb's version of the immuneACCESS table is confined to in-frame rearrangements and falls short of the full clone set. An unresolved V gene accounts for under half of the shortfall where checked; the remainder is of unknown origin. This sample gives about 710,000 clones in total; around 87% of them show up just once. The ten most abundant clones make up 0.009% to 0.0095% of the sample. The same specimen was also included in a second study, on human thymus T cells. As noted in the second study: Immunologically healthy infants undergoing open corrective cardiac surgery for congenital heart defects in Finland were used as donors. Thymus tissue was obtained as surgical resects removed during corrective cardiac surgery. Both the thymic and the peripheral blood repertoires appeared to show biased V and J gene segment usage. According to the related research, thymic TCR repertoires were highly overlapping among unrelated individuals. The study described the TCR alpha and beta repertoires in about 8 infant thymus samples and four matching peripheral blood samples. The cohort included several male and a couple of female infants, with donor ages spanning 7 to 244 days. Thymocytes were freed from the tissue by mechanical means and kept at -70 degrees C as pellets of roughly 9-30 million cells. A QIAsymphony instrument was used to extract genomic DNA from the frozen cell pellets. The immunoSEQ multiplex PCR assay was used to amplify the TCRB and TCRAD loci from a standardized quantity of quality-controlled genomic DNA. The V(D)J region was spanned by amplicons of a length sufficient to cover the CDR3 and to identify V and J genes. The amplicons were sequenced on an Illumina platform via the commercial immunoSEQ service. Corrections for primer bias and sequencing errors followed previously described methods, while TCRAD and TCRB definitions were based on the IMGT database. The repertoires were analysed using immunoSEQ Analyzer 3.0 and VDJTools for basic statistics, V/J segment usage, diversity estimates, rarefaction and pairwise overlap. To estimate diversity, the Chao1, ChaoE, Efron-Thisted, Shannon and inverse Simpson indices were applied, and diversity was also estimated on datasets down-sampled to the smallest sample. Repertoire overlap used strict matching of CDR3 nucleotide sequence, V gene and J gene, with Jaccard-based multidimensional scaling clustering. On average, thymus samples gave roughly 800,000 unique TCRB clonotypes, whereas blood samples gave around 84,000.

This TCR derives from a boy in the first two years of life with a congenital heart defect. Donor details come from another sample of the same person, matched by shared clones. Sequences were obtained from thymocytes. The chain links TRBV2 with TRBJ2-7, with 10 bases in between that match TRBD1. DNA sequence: TGTGCCAGCAGTGGGCAGACAGGGGGCTTAAGGTACGAGCAGTACTTC. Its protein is CASSGQTGGLRYEQYF.